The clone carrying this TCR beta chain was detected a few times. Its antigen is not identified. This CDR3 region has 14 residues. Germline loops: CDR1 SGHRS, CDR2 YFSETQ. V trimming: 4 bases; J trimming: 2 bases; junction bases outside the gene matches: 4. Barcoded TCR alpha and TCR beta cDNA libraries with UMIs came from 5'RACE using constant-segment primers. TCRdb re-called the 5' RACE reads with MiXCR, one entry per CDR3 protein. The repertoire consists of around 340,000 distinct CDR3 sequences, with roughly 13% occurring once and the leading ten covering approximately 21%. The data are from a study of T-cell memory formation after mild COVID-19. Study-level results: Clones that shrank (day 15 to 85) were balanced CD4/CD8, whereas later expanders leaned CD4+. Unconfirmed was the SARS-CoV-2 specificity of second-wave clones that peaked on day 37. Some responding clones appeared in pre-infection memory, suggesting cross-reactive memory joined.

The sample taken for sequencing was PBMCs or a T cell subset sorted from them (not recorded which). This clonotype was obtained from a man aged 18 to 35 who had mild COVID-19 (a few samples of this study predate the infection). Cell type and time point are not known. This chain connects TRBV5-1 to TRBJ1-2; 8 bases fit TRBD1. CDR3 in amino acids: CASSTGQANYGYTF. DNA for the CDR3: TGCGCCAGCAGCACGGGACAGGCGAACTATGGCTACACCTTC.